The present T cell receptor beta chain was sequenced within a study of metastatic and nonmetastatic thyroid tumors. This CDR3 is built from 12 residues. Germline V gene lookup returns CDR1 DFQATT and CDR2 SNEGSKA (reference sequence). The V gene end was trimmed by 5 bases and the J gene end by 3 bases; junction bases not matched to a gene: 0. Study-wide results and limits: Reportedly, malignant thyroid tumors had significantly higher TCR beta diversity than benign nodules, in blood and tumor.

TCRdb re-called the PCR reads with MiXCR. Of just over 15,000 clones detected, approximately 3.7% appear once; the ten largest clones hold around a quarter. All patients were untreated before thyroid surgery. About this clone: No antigen is known for it.

The sample consisted of tumor tissue. The origin of this receptor is a female donor with papillary thyroid cancer or a benign thyroid nodule (not recorded which). Some clones in this sample may be carry-over from other donors' samples. This chain connects TRBV20-1 to TRBJ1-1, with TRBD1 identical over 10 bases. Here the CDR3 DNA reads TGCAGTGCTGGACAGGGGGACACTGAAGCTTTCTTT. Translating it yields CSAGQGDTEAFF.